One sample yielded the 3 T cell receptor beta chains listed below, sequenced in a study of patients and donors after allogeneic stem cell transplantation. Each CDR3 protein gets one entry after TCRdb re-called the RT-PCR reads with MiXCR. The sample lists about 150,000 distinct CDR3 sequences, roughly 24% occurring once. The sequenced material came from blood, either unsorted or a sorted T cell fraction (not recorded which). These receptors were collected from a human donor who was either an allogeneic HSCT recipient or a stem cell or donor lymphocyte infusion donor (not recorded which). It is not recorded whose cells these are; they may come from a transplant donor.

The chain employs TRBV10-3 and TRBJ1-5, with 7 nucleotides matching TRBD1. Trimming took 2 bases from V and 6 from J; bases not matched to a gene: 4. CDR3 size: 14 residues. Looked up from germline, CDR1 is ENHRY and CDR2 is SYGVKD. CDR3 nucleotides: TGTGCCATCAGTGAGACAGGGGCAGGTCAGCCCCAGCATTTT. Encoded protein: CAISETGAGQPQHF.

This chain joins TRBV10-3 and TRBJ2-7; no definite D call. The CDR3 contains 14 residues. Germline lookup yields CDR1 ENHRY and CDR2 SYGVKD. V was clipped by 0 bases and J by 0 bases, with 6 bases between them. The CDR3 loop reads CAISESPASYEQYF. CDR3 in DNA: TGTGCCATCAGTGAGTCCCCAGCCTCCTACGAGCAGTACTTC.

The V call is TRBV12-3 or TRBV12-4, the J call TRBJ2-3, with TRBD2 matching over 7 bases. CDR3 length equals 15 residues. After removal of 0 bases from V and 2 bases from J, the junction contained 2 bases not matched to a gene. CDR3 sequence: CASSLAAGTTDTQYF. The CDR3 DNA reads TGTGCCAGCAGTTTAGCAGCGGGAACCACAGATACGCAGTATTTT.